This T cell receptor beta chain was sequenced in a study of regulatory T cells in long-lasting Graves disease (dated by TCRdb to about 2021). With respect to the entire study: Persistent Graves' disease was defined as antithyroid drug treatment for over 5 years with persistently positive TSH receptor autoantibodies. This study used TCR sequencing and RNA sequencing of peripheral blood to compare persistent Graves' disease patients against newly diagnosed Graves' disease patients. The study was registered as a clinical trial and conducted in China. A total of around 35 samples underwent TCR sequencing: around 13 from persistent and some 20 from newly diagnosed Graves' disease patients. In the clinical cohort, patients with persistent Graves' disease had used antithyroid drugs for an average of about 10.3 years.

Details on this clonotype: Its recognized antigen is unknown. Germline and junction disagree at one end, which may indicate a read error.

CDR1 and CDR2, looked up from the germline V gene (reference sequence), are DFQATT and SNEGSKA. Inclusive of the bounding cysteine and phenylalanine, the CDR3 is 15 residues long. Only CDR3 DNA is held: 45 bases, read in frame from base 1. Receptor libraries were prepared by multiplex PCR. Sequenced on an Illumina HiSeq 4000. iRepertoire HTBI primers and Arm-PCR amplification of CDR3 regions were used to construct TCR beta libraries. Before sequencing, the PCR products went through gel purification. The authors processed their data as follows. Gene usage analysis of CDR3 amino acid clonotypes used the 62 TRBV and about 13 TRBJ segments found across samples. COPE and FqMerger were used to merge the filtered high-quality paired reads into contigs. BLAST was used to align contigs to IMGT TRBV, TRBD and TRBJ reference genes, and CDR3 was defined according to IMGT. Highly expanded clones were defined as clonotypes with a frequency above 0.1%. Shannon entropy served as the measure of repertoire diversity, while the Gini coefficient captured V-J evenness. Clonotypes shared by more than one individual were considered public. TCRdb redid the processing of the public reads, applying fastp at Q25 and MiXCR, and retained in-frame beta chains. CDR3 protein sequences are deduplicated, and each keeps its most common genes and DNA. TCRdb, rather than the study authors, made the V and J calls. Recorded for this sample are hundreds of thousands of distinct CDR3 sequences; around 20% of them occurred a single time. 7% to 10% of the sample goes to the ten largest clones.

The time point label here, explained by the study, means: persistent/refractory GD, antithyroid drugs over 5 years with positive TRAb. For both TCR sequencing and RNA sequencing, RNA was extracted from PBMCs in TRIzol. The diagnosis of Graves' disease was made according to American Thyroid Association guidelines. Patients were recruited from an endocrinology department in Xi'an, China. Each patient gave about 9.1 milliliters of peripheral blood, collected in an EDTA anticoagulant tube. Ficoll Paque Plus density gradient separation was used to isolate PBMCs, and no further T cell sorting was performed. An Agilent 2100 Bioanalyzer and agarose gel were used to check RNA quality, while a NanoDrop 2000 measured RNA concentration. Broader findings and caveats from the paper: A larger number of public clonotypes was shared among persistent patients (approximately 2,500) than among newly diagnosed patients (over 850). Sequencing and analysis were restricted to the TCR beta chain. As a limitation, the authors acknowledged that the small sample size may reduce accuracy. Persistent disease showed preferential use of TRBV28, TRBJ1-2 and TRBJ2-5, whereas newly diagnosed disease favored TRBV20-1 and TRBJ2-1. Peripheral blood alone was examined, since thyroid tissue, which constituted the primary lesion, could not be accessed. Persistent Graves' disease patients showed lower TCR Shannon entropy and fewer highly expanded clones than newly diagnosed patients, suggesting clonal expansion.

Source: peripheral blood mononuclear cells (PBMCs), taken when the disease was refractory, from a patient treated with antithyroid drugs. The rearranged segments are TRBV20-1 and TRBJ1-5; TRBD1 matches 8 bases in the middle. The TCR originated in a female donor with Graves disease. The CDR3: CTADSPGQVGQPQHF. In nucleotide form, the sequence is TGCACTGCTGACTCTCCGGGACAGGTGGGTCAGCCCCAGCATTTT.